This T cell receptor beta chain was captured by sequencing in a study of OX40 agonist ivuxolimab in advanced cancers. Overall study: Patients were dosed intravenously with ivuxolimab at 0.01 to 10 mg/kg every 2 weeks.

On this clone itself: Its antigen is currently unknown.

Study observations and caveats: Expanded clones belonging to CD8+ T cells outnumbered, on average, those of CD4+.

V lost 5 bases and J lost 0, with 18 bases in between. Per germline, CDR1 SGHVS and CDR2 FNYEAQ. CDR3 size: 17 residues. Prior autoimmune disease or systemic immunosuppression barred patients. Profiled with immunoSEQ multiplex PCR; TCRdb holds only in-frame clones, not every one. The top ten hold roughly 2% of the sample, which has fewer than 100,000 clones, 80% to 90% seen once. The sample was CD4+ or CD8+ T cells sorted from blood, taken in a trial of the OX40 agonist ivuxolimab. The chain links TRBV7-6 to TRBJ2-3, with a possible D match to TRBD2 (6 bases). The sequence was obtained from an adult with an advanced solid tumor such as melanoma, head and neck, liver or kidney cancer. The CDR3 bases are TGTGCCAGCAGCCTCCGGCGGGAATTCTCTAGCACAGATACGCAGTATTTT. This codes for CASSLRREFSSTDTQYF.